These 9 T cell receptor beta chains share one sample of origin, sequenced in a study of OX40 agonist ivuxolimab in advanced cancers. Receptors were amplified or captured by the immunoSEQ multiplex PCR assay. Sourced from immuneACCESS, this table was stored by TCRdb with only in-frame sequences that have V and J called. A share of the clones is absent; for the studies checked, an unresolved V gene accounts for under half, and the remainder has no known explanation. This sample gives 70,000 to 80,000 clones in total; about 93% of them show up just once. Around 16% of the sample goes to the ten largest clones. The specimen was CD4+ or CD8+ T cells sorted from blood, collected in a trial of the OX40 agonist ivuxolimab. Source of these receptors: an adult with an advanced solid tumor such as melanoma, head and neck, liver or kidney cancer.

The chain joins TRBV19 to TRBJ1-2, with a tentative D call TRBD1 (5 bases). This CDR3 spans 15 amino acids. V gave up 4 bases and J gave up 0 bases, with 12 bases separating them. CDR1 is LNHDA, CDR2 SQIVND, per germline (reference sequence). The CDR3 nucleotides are TGTGCCAGTAGTACGCGGACACCGACTAACTATGGCTACACCTTC. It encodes CASSTRTPTNYGYTF.

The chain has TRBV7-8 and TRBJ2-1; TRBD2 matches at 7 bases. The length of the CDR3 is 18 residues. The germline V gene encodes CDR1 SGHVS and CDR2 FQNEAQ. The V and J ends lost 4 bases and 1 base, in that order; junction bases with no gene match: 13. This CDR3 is CASSSVPTGLTSYNEQFF. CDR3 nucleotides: TGTGCCAGCAGCTCCGTACCAACGGGACTAACTTCCTACAATGAGCAGTTCTTC.

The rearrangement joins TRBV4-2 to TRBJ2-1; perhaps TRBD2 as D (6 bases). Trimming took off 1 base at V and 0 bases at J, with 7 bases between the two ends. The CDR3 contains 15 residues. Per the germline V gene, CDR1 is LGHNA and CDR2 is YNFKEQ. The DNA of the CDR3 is TGTGCCAGCAGCCAAGGTAGCGGCTCCTACAATGAGCAGTTCTTC. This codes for CASSQGSGSYNEQFF.

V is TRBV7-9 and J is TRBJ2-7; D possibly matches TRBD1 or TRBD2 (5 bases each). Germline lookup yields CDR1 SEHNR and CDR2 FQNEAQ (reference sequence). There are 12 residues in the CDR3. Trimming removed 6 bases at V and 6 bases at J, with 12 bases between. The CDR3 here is CASRSGTSEQYF. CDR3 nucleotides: TGTGCCAGCAGGAGTGGGACCTCCGAGCAGTACTTC.

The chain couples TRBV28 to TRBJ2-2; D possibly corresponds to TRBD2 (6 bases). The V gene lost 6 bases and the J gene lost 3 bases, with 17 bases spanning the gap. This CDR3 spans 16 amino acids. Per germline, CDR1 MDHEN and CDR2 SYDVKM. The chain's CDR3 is CASSPGAQVHTGELFF. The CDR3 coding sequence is TGTGCCAGCAGCCCGGGAGCACAGGTCCACACCGGGGAGCTGTTTTTT.

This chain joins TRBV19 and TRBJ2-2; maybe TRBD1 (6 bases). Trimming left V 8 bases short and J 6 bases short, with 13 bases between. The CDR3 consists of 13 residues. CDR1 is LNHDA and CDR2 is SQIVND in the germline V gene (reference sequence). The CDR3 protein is CASATGNAGELFF. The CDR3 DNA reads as TGTGCCAGTGCCACAGGGAATGCCGGGGAGCTGTTTTTT.

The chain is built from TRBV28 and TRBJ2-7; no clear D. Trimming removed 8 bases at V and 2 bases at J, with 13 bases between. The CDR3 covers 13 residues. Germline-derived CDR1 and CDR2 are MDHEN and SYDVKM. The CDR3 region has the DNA TGTGCCAGCCGGGTCCCTGGTACCTACGAGCAGTACTTC. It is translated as CASRVPGTYEQYF.

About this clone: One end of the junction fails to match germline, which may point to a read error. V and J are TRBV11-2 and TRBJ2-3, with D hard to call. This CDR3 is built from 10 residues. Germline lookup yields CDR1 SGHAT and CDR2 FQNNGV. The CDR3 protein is CASSTDTQYF. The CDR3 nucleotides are TGTGCCAGCAGCACCGATACGCAGTATTTT. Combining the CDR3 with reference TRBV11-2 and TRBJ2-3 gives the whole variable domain EAGVAQSPRYKIIEKRQSVAFWCNPISGHATLYWYQQILGQGPKLLIQFQNNGVVDDSQLPKDRFSAERLKGVDSTLKIQPAKLEDSAVYLCASSTDTQYFGPGTRLTVL.

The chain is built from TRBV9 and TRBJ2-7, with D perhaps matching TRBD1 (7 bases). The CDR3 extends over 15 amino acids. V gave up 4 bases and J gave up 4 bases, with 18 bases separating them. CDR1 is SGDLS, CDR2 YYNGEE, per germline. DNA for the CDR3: TGTGCCAGCAGCCCAGGGGGGCAGGGTCTGTACGAGCAGTACTTC. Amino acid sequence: CASSPGGQGLYEQYF.